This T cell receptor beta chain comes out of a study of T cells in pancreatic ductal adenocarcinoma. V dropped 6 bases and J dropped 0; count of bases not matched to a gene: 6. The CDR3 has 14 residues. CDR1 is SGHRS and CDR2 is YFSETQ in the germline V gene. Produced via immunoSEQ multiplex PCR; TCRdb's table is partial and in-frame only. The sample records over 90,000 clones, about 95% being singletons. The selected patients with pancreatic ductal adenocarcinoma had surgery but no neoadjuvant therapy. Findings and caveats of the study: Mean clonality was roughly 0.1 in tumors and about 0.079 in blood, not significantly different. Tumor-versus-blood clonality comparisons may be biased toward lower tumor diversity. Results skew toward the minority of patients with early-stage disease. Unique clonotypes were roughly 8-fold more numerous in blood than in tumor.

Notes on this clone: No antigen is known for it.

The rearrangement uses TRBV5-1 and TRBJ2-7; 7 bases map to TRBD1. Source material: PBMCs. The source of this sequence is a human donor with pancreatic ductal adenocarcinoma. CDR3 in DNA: TGCGCCAGCACCCTCGGACAGGTCTCCTACGAGCAGTACTTC. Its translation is CASTLGQVSYEQYF. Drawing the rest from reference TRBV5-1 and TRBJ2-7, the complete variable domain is KAGVTQTPRYLIKTRGQQVTLSCSPISGHRSVSWYQQTPGQGLQFLFEYFSETQRNKGNFPGRFSGRQFSNSRSEMNVSTLELGDSALYLCASTLGQVSYEQYFGPGTRLTVT.